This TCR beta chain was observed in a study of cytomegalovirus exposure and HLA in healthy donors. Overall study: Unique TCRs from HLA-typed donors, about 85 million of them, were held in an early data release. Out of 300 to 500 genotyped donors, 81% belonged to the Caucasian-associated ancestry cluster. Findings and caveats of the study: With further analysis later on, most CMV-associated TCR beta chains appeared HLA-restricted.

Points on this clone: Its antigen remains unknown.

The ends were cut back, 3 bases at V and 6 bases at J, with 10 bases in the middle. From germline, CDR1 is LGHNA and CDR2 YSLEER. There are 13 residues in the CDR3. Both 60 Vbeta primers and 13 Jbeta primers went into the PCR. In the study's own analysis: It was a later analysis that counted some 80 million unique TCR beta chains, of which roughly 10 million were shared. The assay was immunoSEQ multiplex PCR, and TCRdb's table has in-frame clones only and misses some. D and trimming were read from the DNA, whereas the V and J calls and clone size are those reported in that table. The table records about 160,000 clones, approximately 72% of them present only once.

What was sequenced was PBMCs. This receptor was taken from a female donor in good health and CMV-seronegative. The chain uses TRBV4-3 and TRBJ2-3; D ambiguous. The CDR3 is CASSQRLSDTQYF. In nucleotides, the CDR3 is TGCGCCAGCAGCCAGAGGCTATCGGATACGCAGTATTTT.